This TCR beta chain was documented in a study of CD4+ T cells in melanoma. Broader study findings: A reported correlation linked neoantigen-specific CD4+ T cells to CD8+, macrophage and B cell function. Neoantigen-specific CD4+ T cells in melanoma reportedly had diverse differentiation states.

TCRdb keeps only in-frame clones here, not all; method: immunoSEQ multiplex PCR. The data show about 140,000 clones, with over 90% seen just once and 1.5% held by the top ten. Notes on this clone: Its antigen is still unknown. The identical CDR3 is also encoded by other nucleotide sequences in the sample.

In germline, CDR1 is ENHRY, CDR2 SYGVKD. CDR3 length: 15 residues. The ends lost 0 bases at V and 4 bases at J; junction bases unmatched: 1. The chain links TRBV10-3 to TRBJ2-7; 12 bases are a match to TRBD2. The sequence came from a human donor with melanoma. In nucleotides, the CDR3 is TGTGCCATCAGTGAGTCGACTAGCGGGGGATACGAGCAGTACTTC. Protein sequence: CAISESTSGGYEQYF.